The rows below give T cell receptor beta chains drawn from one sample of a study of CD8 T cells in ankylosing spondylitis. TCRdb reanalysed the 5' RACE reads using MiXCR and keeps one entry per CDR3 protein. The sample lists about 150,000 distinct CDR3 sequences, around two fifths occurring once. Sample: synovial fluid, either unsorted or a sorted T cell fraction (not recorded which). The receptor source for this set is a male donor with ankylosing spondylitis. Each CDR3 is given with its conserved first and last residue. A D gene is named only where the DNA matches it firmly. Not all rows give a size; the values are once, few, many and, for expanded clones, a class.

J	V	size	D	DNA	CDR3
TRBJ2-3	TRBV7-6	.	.	TGTGCCAGCAGCTTACCGGGGTCTCTCCCTAGCACAGATACGCAGTATTTT	CASSLPGSLPSTDTQYF
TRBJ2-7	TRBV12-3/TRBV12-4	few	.	TGTGCCAGCAGTCCCCCCGACTTTACCTACGAGCAGTACTTC	CASSPPDFTYEQYF
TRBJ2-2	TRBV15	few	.	TGTGCCACCAGCAGAGGCCGAGAAACCGGGGAGCTGTTTTTT	CATSRGRETGELFF
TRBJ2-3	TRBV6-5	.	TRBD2	TGTGCCAGCAGTTACTACCGCGGTGGGGGGGGAGATACGCAGTATTTT	CASSYYRGGGGDTQYF
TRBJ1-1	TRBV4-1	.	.	TGCGCCAGCAGCCAAGTACTTACCCCTACGTTGCCTGAAGCTTTCTTT	CASSQVLTPTLPEAFF
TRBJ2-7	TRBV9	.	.	TGTGCCAGCAGCGTAGCTACTGGGAGCTCCTACGAGCAGTACTTC	CASSVATGSSYEQYF
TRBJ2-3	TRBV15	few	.	TGTGCCACCAGCTTCGCTCCTGCAGATACGCAGTATTTT	CATSFAPADTQYF
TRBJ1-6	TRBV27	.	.	TGTGCCAGTAGACAGTTTTATAATTCACCCCTCCACTTT	CASRQFYNSPLHF
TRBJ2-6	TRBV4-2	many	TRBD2	TGTGCCAGCAGCCCAGAGCGGGGGGTCGGGGCCAACGTCCTGACTTTC	CASSPERGVGANVLTF
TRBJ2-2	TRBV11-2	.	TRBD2	TGTGCCAGCAGTTGGACTAGGGGAACCTACACCGGGGAGCTGTTTTTT	CASSWTRGTYTGELFF
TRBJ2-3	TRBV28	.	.	TGTGCCAGCCTATACAGGGGAGGGAAAGATACGCAGTATTTT	CASLYRGGKDTQYF
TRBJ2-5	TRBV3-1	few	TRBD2	TGTGCCAGCAGCCAAACGACTATTGGGCCTGGTAGTCTAGCGGGAGAGGGGACCCAGTACTTC	CASSQTTIGPGSLAGEGTQYF
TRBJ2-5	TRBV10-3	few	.	TGTGCCATCAGTGAGGTAGGGGGACTGGAGACCCAGTACTTC	CAISEVGGLETQYF
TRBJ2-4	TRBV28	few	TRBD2	TGTGCCAGCAGCCCGACTAGCCTCCTAGCCAAAAACATTCAGTACTTC	CASSPTSLLAKNIQYF
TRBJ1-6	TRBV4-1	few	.	TGCGCCAGCAGCCCAACCTGGTTGGGTTCTTCACCCCTCCACTTT	CASSPTWLGSSPLHF
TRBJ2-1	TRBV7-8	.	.	TGTGCCAGCAGCTCAACGACTGGCTCCTACAATGAGCAGTTCTTC	CASSSTTGSYNEQFF
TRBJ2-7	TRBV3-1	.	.	TGTGCCAGCAGCCAAGGGGATCGGGGGAACTCCTACGAGCAGTACTTC	CASSQGDRGNSYEQYF
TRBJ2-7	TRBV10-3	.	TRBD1	TGTGCCATCAGTGAGTCCGGGACAGTCTCCTACGAGCAGTACTTC	CAISESGTVSYEQYF
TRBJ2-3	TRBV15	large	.	TGTGCCACCAGCAGAGCGGACTCTCCATACCCCACAGATACGCAGTATTTT	CATSRADSPYPTDTQYF
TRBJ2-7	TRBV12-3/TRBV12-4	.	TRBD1	TGTGCCAGCAGCTGGGACAGAACCTACGAGCAGTACTTC	CASSWDRTYEQYF
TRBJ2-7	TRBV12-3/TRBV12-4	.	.	TGTGCCAGCAGTCCCGGTCCGGCCCCCTACGAGCAGTACTTC	CASSPGPAPYEQYF
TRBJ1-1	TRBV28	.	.	TGTGCCAGCGGCCAGTCCCGGCGGTTTCTGGGAGCTTTCTTT	CASGQSRRFLGAFF
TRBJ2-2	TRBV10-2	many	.	TGCGCCATCTCCAAGACAGCCACCGGGGAGCTGTTTTTT	CAISKTATGELFF
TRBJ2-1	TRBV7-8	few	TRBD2	TGTGCCAGCAGCTTAGGGCTAGCGGGATATGAGCAGTTCTTC	CASSLGLAGYEQFF
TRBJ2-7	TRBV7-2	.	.	TGTGCCAGCAGCTTTTATGGGTGGGGAGACGAGCAGTACTTC	CASSFYGWGDEQYF
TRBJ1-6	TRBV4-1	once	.	TGCGCCAGCAGCCACCGATCCCGAGGTCCACCCCTCCACTTT	CASSHRSRGPPLHF
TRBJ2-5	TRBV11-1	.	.	TGTGCCAGCAGCCCCGGCCCTTTGTTAACCCAGTACTTC	CASSPGPLLTQYF
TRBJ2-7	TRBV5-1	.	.	TGCGCCAGCAGCTTGTGGGGGCACAGCTCCTACGAGCAGTACTTC	CASSLWGHSSYEQYF
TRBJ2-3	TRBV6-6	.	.	TGTGCCAGCAGACCGACCACCGCTACGCAGTATTTT	CASRPTTATQYF
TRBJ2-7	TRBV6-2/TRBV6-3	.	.	TGTGCCAGCAGTTCAGGACGGGACACCTCCGAGCAGTACTTC	CASSSGRDTSEQYF
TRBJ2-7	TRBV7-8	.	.	TGTGCCAGCAGCTTAGCGGGATCGTACGAGCAGTACTTC	CASSLAGSYEQYF
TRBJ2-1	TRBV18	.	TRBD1	TGTGCCAGCTCACCCCACAGGGGGCGAAAGATTGAGCAGTTCTTC	CASSPHRGRKIEQFF
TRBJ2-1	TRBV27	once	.	TGTGCCAGCAGTTACGGACGGAACCGGGCAGTGATTCGTGAGCAGTTCTTC	CASSYGRNRAVIREQFF
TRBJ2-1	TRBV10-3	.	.	TGTGCCATCAGGGCTAGGACTACCCCCTACAATGAGCAGTTCTTC	CAIRARTTPYNEQFF
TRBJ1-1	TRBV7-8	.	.	TGTGCCAGCAGCTTAGGTAAAAGTGCGGCGAACACTGAAGCTTTCTTT	CASSLGKSAANTEAFF
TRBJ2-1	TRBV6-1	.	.	TGTGCCAGCAGTGAAGAGAGTGGGACCCCCGATGAGCAGTTCTTC	CASSEESGTPDEQFF
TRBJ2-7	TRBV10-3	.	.	TGTGCCATCAGCGCACGTGGTGGGATCGGGGGCTACGAGCAGTACTTC	CAISARGGIGGYEQYF
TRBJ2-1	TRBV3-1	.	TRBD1	TGTGCCAGCAGCCTCGCGGGACAGGGGGACAATGAGCAGTTCTTC	CASSLAGQGDNEQFF